This TCR beta chain was captured in a study of blood T cell repertoires in COVID-19. Germline assignment: CDR1 SGHDT and CDR2 YYEEEE. This CDR3 has 17 residues. V was pared by 2 bases and J by 1 base, with 15 bases between. In the source study's methods: Estimated nucleated cell counts came from reference gene primer amplification. Sequencing was performed with immunoSEQ multiplex PCR; in TCRdb, only in-frame clones are kept and a portion is missing. The V and J calls and the clone size are those of that table, but D and trimming were determined from the DNA. The sample shows 120,000 or so clones, approximately 90% of them seen only once.

The TCR sequence derives from a human donor in a cohort sampled during active COVID-19. This chain connects TRBV5-6 to TRBJ2-2; D may be TRBD1 (6 bases). Sequenced material: peripheral blood. The CDR3 loop reads CASSFLTGTVNTGELFF. The CDR3 nucleotides read TGTGCCAGCAGCTTTCTGACAGGCACAGTGAACACCGGGGAGCTGTTTTTT.